The sequence of this T cell receptor beta chain was determined in a study of blood T cell repertoires in COVID-19. About the study: Among Cohort 3 donors, those recovered had two negative PCRs, clearance, or symptom resolution.

Original data processing: Estimation of nucleated cell counts relied on the amplification of reference gene primers. Repertoires were generated with immunoSEQ multiplex PCR, while TCRdb's copy carries only in-frame clones and drops some. The V and J calls and clone size come from that table; D and trimming were worked out from the DNA. The table includes approximately 210,000 clones, about nine tenths detected once. The origin of this receptor is a man younger than 40 in a cohort exposed to, infected with or recovered from COVID-19 (not recorded which). The sequenced sample consisted of PBMCs or T cells enriched from blood (not recorded which).

CDR3 coding DNA: TGTGCCAGTAGTAGTAGCGGAGCCAACTACGAGCAGTACTTC. Its protein is CASSSSGANYEQYF. The chain couples TRBV19 to TRBJ2-7, with D possibly matching TRBD2 (6 bases). V lost 4 bases and J lost 3, with 13 bases in between. The CDR3 runs 14 residues. The germline V gene encodes CDR1 LNHDA and CDR2 SQIVND (reference sequence). Variable domain in full (rest from reference TRBV19 and TRBJ2-7): DGGITQSPKYLFRKEGQNVTLSCEQNLNHDAMYWYRQDPGQGLRLIYYSQIVNDFQKGDIAEGYSVSREKKESFPLTVTSAQKNPTAFYLCASSSSGANYEQYFGPGTRLTVT.